This T cell receptor beta chain was retrieved from a study of blood T cell repertoires in COVID-19. Study context: In each case, the material was cDNA or gDNA derived from T cells, B-cell-depleted T cells, or PBMCs.

In its sample, this clone was seen many times. This table comes from immunoSEQ multiplex PCR, and its TCRdb copy is limited to in-frame clones, with some not included. This sample carries fewer than 350,000 clones, 80% to 90% of them seen once, and the ten largest clones take about 4%. Trimming removed 0 bases at V and 3 bases at J, with 12 bases between. Germline assignment: CDR1 SGHNT and CDR2 YYREEE (reference sequence). The CDR3 extends over 15 amino acids. This receptor was obtained from a woman between 25 and 40 years old with acute COVID-19. The chain combines TRBV5-4 with TRBJ1-1; D perhaps matches TRBD1 (6 bases). The source material was PBMCs or T cells enriched from blood (not recorded which). The CDR3 reads CASSLGQGYDTEAFF. CDR3 nucleotides: TGTGCCAGCAGCTTGGGCCAGGGGTACGACACTGAAGCTTTCTTT.